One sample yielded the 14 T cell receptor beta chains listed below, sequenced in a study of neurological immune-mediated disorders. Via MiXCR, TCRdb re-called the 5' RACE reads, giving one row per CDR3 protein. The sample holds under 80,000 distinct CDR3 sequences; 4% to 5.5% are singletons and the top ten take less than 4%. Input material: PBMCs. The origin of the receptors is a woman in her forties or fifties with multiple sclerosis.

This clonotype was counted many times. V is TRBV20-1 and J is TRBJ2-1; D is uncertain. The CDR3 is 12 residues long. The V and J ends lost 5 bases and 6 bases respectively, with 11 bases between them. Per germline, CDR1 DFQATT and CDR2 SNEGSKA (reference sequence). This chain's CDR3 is CSAPGPFNEQFF. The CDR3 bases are TGCAGTGCTCCCGGGCCTTTCAATGAGCAGTTCTTC.

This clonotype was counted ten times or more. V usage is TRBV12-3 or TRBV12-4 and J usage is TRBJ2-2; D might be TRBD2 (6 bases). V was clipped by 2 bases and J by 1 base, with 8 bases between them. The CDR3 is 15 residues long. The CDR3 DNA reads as TGTGCCAGCAGTTTATTCGGGGGGAACACCGGGGAGCTGTTTTTT. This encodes CASSLFGGNTGELFF.

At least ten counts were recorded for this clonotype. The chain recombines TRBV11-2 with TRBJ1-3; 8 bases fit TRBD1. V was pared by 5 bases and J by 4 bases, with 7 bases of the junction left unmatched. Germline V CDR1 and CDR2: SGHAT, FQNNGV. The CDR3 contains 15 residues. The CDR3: CASSHTRTGGNTIYF. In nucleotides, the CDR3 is TGTGCCAGCAGCCACACCCGGACAGGGGGAAACACCATATATTTT.

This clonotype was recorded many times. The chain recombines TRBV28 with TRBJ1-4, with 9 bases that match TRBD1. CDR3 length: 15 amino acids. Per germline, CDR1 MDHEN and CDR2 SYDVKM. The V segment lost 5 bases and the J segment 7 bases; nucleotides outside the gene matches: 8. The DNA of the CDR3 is TGTGCCAGCAGTAAATACAGGGGGCAGAGTGAAAAACTGTTTTTT. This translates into CASSKYRGQSEKLFF.

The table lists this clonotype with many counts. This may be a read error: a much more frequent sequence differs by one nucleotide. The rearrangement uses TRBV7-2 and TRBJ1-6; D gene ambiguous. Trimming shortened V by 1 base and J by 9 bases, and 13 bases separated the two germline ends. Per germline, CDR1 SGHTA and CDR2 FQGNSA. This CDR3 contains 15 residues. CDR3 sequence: CASSLVSGKASPLHF. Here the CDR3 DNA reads TGTGCCAGCAGCTTAGTGTCGGGAAAGGCTTCACCCCTCCACTTT.

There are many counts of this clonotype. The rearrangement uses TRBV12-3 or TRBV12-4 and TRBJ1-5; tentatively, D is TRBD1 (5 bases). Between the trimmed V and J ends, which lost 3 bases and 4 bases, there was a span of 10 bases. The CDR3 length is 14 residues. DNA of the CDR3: TGTGCCAGCAGTTTTGGGGGTCTTAATCAGCCCCAGCATTTT. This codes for CASSFGGLNQPQHF.

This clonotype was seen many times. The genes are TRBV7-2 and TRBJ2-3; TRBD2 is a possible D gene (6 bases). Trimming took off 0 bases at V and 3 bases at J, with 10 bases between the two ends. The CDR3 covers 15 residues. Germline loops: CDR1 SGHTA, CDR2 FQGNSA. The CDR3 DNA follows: TGTGCCAGCAGCTTAGCTCTAGCGCCTACAGATACGCAGTATTTT. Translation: CASSLALAPTDTQYF.

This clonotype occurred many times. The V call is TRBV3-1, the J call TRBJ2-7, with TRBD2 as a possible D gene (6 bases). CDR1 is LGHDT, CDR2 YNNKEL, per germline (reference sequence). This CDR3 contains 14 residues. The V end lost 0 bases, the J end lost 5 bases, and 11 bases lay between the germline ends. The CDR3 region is CASSQDQGGNEQYF. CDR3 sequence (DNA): TGTGCCAGCAGCCAAGATCAGGGCGGGAACGAGCAGTACTTC.

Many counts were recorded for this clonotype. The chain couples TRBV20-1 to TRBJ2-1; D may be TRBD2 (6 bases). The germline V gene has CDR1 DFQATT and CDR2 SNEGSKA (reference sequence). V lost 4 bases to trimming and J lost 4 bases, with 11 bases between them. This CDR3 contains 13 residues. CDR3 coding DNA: TGCAGTGCTACCTTCGGAGGGTACAATGAGCAGTTCTTC. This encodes CSATFGGYNEQFF.

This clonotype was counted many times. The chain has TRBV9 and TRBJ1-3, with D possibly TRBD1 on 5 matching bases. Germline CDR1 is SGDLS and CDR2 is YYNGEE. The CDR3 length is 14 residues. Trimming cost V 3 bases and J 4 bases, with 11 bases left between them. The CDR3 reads CASSGSTAGNTIYF. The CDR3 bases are TGTGCCAGCAGCGGGTCGACAGCAGGAAACACCATATATTTT.

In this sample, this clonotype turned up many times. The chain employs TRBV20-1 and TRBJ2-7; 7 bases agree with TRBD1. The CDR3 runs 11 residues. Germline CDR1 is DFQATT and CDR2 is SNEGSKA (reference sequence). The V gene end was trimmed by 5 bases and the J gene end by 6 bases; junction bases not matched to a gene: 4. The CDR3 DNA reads TGCAGTGCTTACGGGACAGCCGAGCAGTACTTC. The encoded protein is CSAYGTAEQYF.

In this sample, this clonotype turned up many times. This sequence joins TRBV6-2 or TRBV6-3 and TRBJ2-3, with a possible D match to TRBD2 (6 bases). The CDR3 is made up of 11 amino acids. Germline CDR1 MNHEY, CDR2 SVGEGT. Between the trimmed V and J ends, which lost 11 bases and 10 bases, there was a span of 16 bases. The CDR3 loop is CAAGTGLSQYF. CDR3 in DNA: TGTGCCGCGGGGACGGGACTTTCGCAGTATTTT.

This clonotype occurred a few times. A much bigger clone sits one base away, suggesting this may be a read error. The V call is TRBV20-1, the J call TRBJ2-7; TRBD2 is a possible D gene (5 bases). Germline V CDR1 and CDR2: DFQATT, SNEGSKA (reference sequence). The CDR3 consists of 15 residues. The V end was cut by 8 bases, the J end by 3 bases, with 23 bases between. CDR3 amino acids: CSSYSDRERLYEQYF. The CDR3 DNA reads TGCAGTTCATATTCCGACCGGGAAAGACTCTACGAGCAGTACTTC.

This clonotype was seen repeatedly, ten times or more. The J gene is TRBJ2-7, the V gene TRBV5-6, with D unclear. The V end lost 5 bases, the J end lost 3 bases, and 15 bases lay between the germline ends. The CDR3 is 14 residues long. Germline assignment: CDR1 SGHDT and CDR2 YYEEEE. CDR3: CASRRLWSFYEQYV. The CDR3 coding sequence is TGTGCCAGCAGACGCCTTTGGTCCTTCTACGAGCAGTACGTC.